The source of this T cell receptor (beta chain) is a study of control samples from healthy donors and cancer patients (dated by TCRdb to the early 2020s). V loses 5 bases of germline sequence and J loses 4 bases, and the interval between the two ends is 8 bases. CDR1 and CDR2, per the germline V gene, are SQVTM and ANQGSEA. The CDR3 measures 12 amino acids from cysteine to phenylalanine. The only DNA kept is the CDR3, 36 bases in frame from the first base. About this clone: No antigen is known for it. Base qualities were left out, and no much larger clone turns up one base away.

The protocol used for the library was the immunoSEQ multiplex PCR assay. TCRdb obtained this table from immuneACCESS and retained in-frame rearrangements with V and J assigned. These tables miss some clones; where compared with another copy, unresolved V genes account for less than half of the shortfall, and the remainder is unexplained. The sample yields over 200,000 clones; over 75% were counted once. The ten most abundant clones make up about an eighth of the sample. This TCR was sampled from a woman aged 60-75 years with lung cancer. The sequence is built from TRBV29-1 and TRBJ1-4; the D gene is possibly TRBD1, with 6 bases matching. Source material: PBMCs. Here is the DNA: TGCAGCGTTCGGGACATTAATGAAAAACTGTTTTTT. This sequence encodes CSVRDINEKLFF.